Each of the 13 T cell receptor beta chains below was sequenced from the same sample in a study of cytomegalovirus exposure and HLA in healthy donors. Primers included in the PCR were 60 Vbeta and 13 Jbeta primers. Measured with immunoSEQ multiplex PCR; TCRdb has only the in-frame clones, and not every one. In the table there are around 120,000 clones, 50% to 70% of which are singletons. The sample comprised PBMCs. These TCRs come from a young man in good health and CMV-seropositive.

This clone was observed a few times. The chain combines TRBV5-4 with TRBJ2-3; no reliable D call. From germline, CDR1 is SGHNT and CDR2 YYREEE (reference sequence). The CDR3 is 13 amino acids. The V and J ends lost 0 bases and 2 bases respectively, with 4 bases between them. CDR3 protein: CASSLDYTDTQYF. The CDR3 DNA is TGTGCCAGCAGCTTGGACTACACAGATACGCAGTATTTT.

The chain couples TRBV19 to TRBJ2-2; possibly TRBD2 for D (7 bases). CDR3 length: 15 amino acids. Trimming cost V 6 bases and J 4 bases, with 15 bases left between them. Germline V CDR1 and CDR2: LNHDA, SQIVND (reference sequence). CDR3 DNA: TGTGCCAGTAGGGGCGGGGGCATCGGCACCGGGGAGCTGTTTTTT. Its protein is CASRGGGIGTGELFF.

This chain connects TRBV19 to TRBJ1-5; tentative D call: TRBD1 (5 bases). The germline V gene has CDR1 LNHDA and CDR2 SQIVND (reference sequence). The CDR3 is made up of 16 amino acids. V gave up 1 base and J gave up 5 bases, with 15 bases separating them. The CDR3 here is CASSIGGREGDQPQHF. The DNA for the CDR3 is TGTGCCAGTAGTATAGGGGGCAGGGAGGGAGATCAGCCCCAGCATTTT.

The rearrangement uses TRBV5-4 and TRBJ1-2; TRBD1 might be the D (6 bases). In germline, CDR1 is SGHNT, CDR2 YYREEE (reference sequence). Between the trimmed V and J ends, which lost 3 bases and 9 bases, there was a span of 12 bases. The CDR3 runs to 12 residues. The CDR3 bases are TGTGCCAGCAGCTACTATCAGGGGAGCTACACCTTC. It codes for CASSYYQGSYTF.

The CDR3 sequence: CASKNFQGFTYEQYF. The CDR3 DNA sequence: TGTGCCAGCAAGAACTTCCAGGGGTTCACCTACGAGCAGTACTTC. The chain combines TRBV6-5 with TRBJ2-7; possibly TRBD1 for D (6 bases). This CDR3 has 15 amino acids. Germline V gene sequence: CDR1 MNHEY, CDR2 SVGAGI. V lost 7 bases and J lost 2, with 18 bases in between.

The V call is TRBV5-4, the J call TRBJ1-4, with 10 bases aligning to TRBD1. V gave up 4 bases and J gave up 4 bases; unmatched junction bases: 7. The CDR3 runs 16 residues. The germline V gene has CDR1 SGHNT and CDR2 YYREEE (reference sequence). In DNA, the CDR3 is TGTGCCAGCAGCCCTGGGACAGGGGAAAATAATGAAAAACTGTTTTTT. Its protein product is CASSPGTGENNEKLFF.

The rearrangement joins TRBV7-9 to TRBJ1-1, with a weak D call TRBD1 (5 bases). V dropped 4 bases and J dropped 5 bases, with 20 bases sitting between them. CDR3 size: 16 residues. CDR1 and CDR2 (germline): SEHNR, FQNEAQ (reference sequence). The CDR3 spells CASSSPVGGIETEAFF. The CDR3 nucleotides read TGTGCCAGCAGCTCCCCGGTCGGGGGGATAGAGACTGAAGCTTTCTTT.

J is TRBJ1-3 and V is TRBV4-1; tentative D call: TRBD1 (5 bases). Per the germline V gene, CDR1 is MGHRA and CDR2 is YSYEKL. The CDR3 loop spans 15 amino acids. The V end was cut by 3 bases, the J end by 2 bases, with 11 bases between. The CDR3 here is CASSQPWGAGNTIYF. The CDR3 nucleotides are TGCGCCAGCAGCCAGCCATGGGGGGCTGGAAACACCATATATTTT.

The V gene is TRBV5-6, the J gene TRBJ2-3; D remains unclear. Trimming removed 1 base from V and 2 bases from J, with 8 bases in between. CDR3 length: 14 residues. Germline V gives CDR1 SGHDT, CDR2 YYEEEE. The CDR3 reads CASSLNRYTDTQYF. The CDR3 DNA sequence: TGTGCCAGCAGCTTGAACAGATACACAGATACGCAGTATTTT.

The chain has TRBV6-5 and TRBJ2-2; D is perhaps TRBD1 (6 bases). The CDR3 consists of 13 residues. Trimming pared 8 bases from V and 2 bases from J, leaving 9 bases between. Germline CDR1 is MNHEY and CDR2 is SVGAGI. In nucleotides, the CDR3 is TGTGCCAGCGAGGGACACAACACCGGGGAGCTGTTTTTT. Amino acids: CASEGHNTGELFF.

The V and J genes are TRBV7-9 and TRBJ1-1; no clear D gene. Trimming shortened V by 4 bases and J by 0 bases, and 6 bases separated the two germline ends. CDR1 is SEHNR and CDR2 is FQNEAQ in the germline V gene (reference sequence). This CDR3 has 13 residues. The CDR3: CASSSVLNTEAFF. The CDR3 coding sequence is TGTGCCAGCAGCTCTGTCTTGAACACTGAAGCTTTCTTT.

The chain joins TRBV18 to TRBJ2-5, with D uncertain. Germline-derived CDR1 and CDR2 are KGHSH and LQKENI. The CDR3 is made up of 13 amino acids. The ends were cut back, 3 bases at V and 4 bases at J, with 9 bases in the middle. Here the CDR3 DNA reads TGTGCCAGCTCACCTGTTACACGAGAGACCCAGTACTTC. This encodes CASSPVTRETQYF.

The V and J genes are TRBV18 and TRBJ1-5, with D tentatively TRBD1 (5 bases). Germline V lookup: CDR1 KGHSH, CDR2 LQKENI. Trimming cost V 2 bases and J 7 bases, with 9 bases left between them. The CDR3 totals 13 residues. The CDR3 spells CASSPRGRQPQHF. The CDR3, as DNA: TGTGCCAGCTCACCAAGGGGAAGGCAGCCCCAGCATTTT.